This T cell receptor (beta chain) emerged from a study of metastatic and nonmetastatic thyroid tumors. Turning to the study itself: Repertoires from malignant and benign thyroid patients were compared across blood and tumor or nodule tissue. General study results and limits: A significant increase in TCR beta diversity was reportedly seen in malignant thyroid tumors relative to benign nodules, in blood and tumor.

The V gene's germline CDR1 is MNHEY and CDR2 SVGEGT. V lost 6 bases and J lost 5, with 16 bases in between. The CDR3 runs 14 residues. Per the original methods: The distant-metastasis classifier for papillary thyroid cancer was built from CDR3 differences across clinicopathological groups. TCRdb re-analyzed the PCR reads through MiXCR. The V and J calls and clone size are TCRdb's, not the authors'. The sample consists of roughly 12,000 clones, approximately 33% of them appearing once. This clone was seen more than once but under ten times. Its specificity is not known. Each patient came to thyroid surgery without any prior treatment (of any kind).

The J gene is TRBJ1-1, the V gene TRBV6-2 or TRBV6-3; D is perhaps TRBD1 (6 bases). Sequenced material: tumor tissue. The sequence was obtained from a male donor with papillary thyroid cancer or a benign thyroid nodule (not recorded which). Some clones in this sample may be carry-over from other donors' samples. The CDR3 DNA is TGTGCCAGCAGGATGCTACAGGGCAGGACTGAAGCTTTCTTT. This codes for CASRMLQGRTEAFF.